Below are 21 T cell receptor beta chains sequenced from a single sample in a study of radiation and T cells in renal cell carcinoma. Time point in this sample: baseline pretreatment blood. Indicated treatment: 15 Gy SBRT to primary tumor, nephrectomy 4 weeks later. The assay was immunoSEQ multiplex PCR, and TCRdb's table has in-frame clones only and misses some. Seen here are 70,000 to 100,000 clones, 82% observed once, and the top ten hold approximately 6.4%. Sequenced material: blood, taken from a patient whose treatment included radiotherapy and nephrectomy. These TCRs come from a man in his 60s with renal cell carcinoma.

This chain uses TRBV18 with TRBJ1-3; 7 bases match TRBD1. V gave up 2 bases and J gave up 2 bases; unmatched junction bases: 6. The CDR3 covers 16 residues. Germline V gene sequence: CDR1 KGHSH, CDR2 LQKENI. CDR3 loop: CASSPALTGTGNTIYF. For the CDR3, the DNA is TGTGCCAGCTCACCAGCCCTGACAGGGACTGGAAACACCATATATTTT. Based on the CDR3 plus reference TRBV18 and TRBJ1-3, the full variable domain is NAGVMQNPRHLVRRRGQEARLRCSPMKGHSHVYWYRQLPEEGLKFMVYLQKENIIDESGMPKERFSAEFPKEGPSILRIQQVVRGDSAAYFCASSPALTGTGNTIYFGEGSWLTVV.

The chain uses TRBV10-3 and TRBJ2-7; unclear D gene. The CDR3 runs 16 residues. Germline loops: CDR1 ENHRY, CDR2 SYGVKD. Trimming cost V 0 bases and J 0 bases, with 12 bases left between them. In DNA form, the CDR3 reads TGTGCCATCAGTGAGTCGGGCAGTCGGAGCTCCTACGAGCAGTACTTC. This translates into CAISESGSRSSYEQYF.

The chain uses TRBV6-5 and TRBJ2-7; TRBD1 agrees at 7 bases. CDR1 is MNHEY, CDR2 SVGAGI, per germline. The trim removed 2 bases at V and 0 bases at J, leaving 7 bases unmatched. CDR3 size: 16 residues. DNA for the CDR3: TGTGCCAGCAGTTACAAGGGACAGACCCCCTCCTACGAGCAGTACTTC. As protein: CASSYKGQTPSYEQYF.

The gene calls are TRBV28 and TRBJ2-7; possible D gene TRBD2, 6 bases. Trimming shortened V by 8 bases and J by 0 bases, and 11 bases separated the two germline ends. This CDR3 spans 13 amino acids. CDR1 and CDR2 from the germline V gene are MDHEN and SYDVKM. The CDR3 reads CASYSGSSYEQYF. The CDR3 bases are TGTGCCAGCTATTCCGGGAGCTCCTACGAGCAGTACTTC.

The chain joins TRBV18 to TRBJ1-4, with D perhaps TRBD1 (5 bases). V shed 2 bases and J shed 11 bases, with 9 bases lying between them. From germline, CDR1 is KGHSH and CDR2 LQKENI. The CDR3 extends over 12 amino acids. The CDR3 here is CASSPEKGKLFF. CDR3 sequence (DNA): TGTGCCAGCTCACCAGAGAAGGGGAAACTGTTTTTT.

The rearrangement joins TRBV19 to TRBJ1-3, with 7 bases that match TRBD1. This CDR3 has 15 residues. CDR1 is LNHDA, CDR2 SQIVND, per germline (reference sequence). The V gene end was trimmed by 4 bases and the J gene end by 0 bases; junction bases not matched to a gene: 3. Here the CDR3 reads CASSTDRVSGNTIYF. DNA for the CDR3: TGTGCCAGTAGTACCGACAGGGTCTCTGGAAACACCATATATTTT.

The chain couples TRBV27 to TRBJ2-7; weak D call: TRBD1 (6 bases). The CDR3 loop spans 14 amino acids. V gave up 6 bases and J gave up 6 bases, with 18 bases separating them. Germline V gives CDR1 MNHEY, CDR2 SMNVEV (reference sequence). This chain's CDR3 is CASSPGARGVEQYF. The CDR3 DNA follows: TGTGCCAGCAGCCCCGGTGCCAGGGGCGTCGAGCAGTACTTC.

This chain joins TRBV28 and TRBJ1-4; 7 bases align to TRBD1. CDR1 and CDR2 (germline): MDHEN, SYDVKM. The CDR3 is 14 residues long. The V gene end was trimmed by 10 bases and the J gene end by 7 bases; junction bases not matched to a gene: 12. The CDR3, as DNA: TGTGCCACCATCAAGGACAGGTCTACTGAAAAACTGTTTTTT. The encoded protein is CATIKDRSTEKLFF.

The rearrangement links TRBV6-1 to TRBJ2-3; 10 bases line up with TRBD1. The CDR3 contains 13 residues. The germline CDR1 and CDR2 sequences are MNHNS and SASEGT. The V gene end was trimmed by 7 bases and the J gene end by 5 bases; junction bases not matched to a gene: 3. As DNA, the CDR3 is TGTGCCAGCATGGGACAGGGGATAGATACGCAGTATTTT. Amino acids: CASMGQGIDTQYF.

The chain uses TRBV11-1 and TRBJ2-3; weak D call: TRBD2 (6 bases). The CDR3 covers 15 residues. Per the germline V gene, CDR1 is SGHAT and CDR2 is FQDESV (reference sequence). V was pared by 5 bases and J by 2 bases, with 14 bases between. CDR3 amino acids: CASSLGLSSTDTQYF. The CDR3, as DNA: TGTGCCAGCAGCCTGGGACTTTCTTCCACAGATACGCAGTATTTT.

The CDR3 DNA is TGTGCCAGCAGTGTTCAGGGCTGGGCGGAGGAGACCCAGTACTTC. This gives the protein CASSVQGWAEETQYF. The chain joins TRBV6-1 to TRBJ2-5; weak D call: TRBD1 (5 bases). Germline V CDR1 and CDR2: MNHNS, SASEGT. The CDR3 totals 15 residues. Trimming left V 4 bases short and J 5 bases short, with 17 bases between.

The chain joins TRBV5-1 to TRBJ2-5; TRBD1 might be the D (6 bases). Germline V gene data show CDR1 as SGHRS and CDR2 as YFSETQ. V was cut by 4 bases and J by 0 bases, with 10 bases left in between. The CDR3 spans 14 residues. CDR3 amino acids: CASSGGQNQETQYF. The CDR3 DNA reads TGCGCCAGCAGCGGAGGACAGAACCAAGAGACCCAGTACTTC.

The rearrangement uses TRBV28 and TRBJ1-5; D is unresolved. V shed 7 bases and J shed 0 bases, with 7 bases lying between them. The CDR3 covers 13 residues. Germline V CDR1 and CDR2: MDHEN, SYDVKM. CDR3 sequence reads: CASKPYSNQPQHF. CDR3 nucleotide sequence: TGTGCCAGCAAACCGTATAGCAATCAGCCCCAGCATTTT.

The CDR3 protein is CASRDTSGRPYEQYF. Here the CDR3 DNA reads TGTGCCAGTAGGGACACTAGCGGGAGGCCTTACGAGCAGTACTTC. V usage is TRBV19 and J usage is TRBJ2-7; 12 bases agree with TRBD2. Per the germline V gene, CDR1 is LNHDA and CDR2 is SQIVND (reference sequence). V dropped 6 bases and J dropped 4; count of bases not matched to a gene: 7. The CDR3 covers 15 residues.

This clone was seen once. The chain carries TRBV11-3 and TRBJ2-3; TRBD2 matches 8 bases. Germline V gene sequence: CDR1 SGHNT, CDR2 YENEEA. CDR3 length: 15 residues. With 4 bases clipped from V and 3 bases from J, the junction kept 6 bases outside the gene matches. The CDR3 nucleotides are TGTGCCAGCAGCTCAACTAGCGGCGAAACAGATACGCAGTATTTT. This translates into CASSSTSGETDTQYF.

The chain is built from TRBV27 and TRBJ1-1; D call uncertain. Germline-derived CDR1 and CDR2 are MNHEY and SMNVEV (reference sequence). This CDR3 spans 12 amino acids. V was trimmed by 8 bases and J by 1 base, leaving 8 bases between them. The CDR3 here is CASGTANTEAFF. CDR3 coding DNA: TGTGCCAGCGGTACAGCGAACACTGAAGCTTTCTTT.

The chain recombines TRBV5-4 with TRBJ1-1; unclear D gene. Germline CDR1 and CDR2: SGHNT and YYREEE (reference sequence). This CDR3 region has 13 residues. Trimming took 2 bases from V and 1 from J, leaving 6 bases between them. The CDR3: CASSLGTNTEAFF. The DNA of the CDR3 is TGTGCCAGCAGCTTAGGAACGAACACTGAAGCTTTCTTT.

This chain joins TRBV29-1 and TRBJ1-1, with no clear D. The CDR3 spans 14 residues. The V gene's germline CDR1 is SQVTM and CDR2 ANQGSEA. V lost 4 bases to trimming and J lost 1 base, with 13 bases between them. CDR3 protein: CSVVEVGQNTEAFF. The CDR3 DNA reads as TGCAGCGTTGTGGAAGTAGGGCAGAACACTGAAGCTTTCTTT.

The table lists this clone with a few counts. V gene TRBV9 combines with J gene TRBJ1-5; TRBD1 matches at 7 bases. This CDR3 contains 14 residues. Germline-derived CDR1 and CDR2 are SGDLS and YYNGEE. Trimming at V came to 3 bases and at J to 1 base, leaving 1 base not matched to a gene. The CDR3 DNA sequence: TGTGCCAGCAGCGCGACAGGGAGCAATCAGCCCCAGCATTTT. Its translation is CASSATGSNQPQHF.

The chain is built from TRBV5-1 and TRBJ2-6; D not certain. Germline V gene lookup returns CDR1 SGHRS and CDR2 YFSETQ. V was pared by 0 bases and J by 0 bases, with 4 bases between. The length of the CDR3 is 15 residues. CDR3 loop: CASSLDNSGANVLTF. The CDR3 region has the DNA TGCGCCAGCAGCTTGGACAACTCTGGGGCCAACGTCCTGACTTTC.

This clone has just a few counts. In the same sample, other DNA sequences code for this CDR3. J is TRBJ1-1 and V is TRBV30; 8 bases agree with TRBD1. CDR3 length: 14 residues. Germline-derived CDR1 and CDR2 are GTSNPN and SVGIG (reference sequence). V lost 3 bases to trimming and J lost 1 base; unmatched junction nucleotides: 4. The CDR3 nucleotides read TGTGCCTGGAGGGGGGACAGGAGGAACACTGAAGCTTTCTTT. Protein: CAWRGDRRNTEAFF. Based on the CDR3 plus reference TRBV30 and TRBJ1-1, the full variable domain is SQTIHQWPATLVQPVGSPLSLECTVEGTSNPNLYWYRQAAGRGLQLLFYSVGIGQISSEVPQNLSASRPQDRQFILSSKKLLLSDSGFYLCAWRGDRRNTEAFFGQGTRLTVV.